The subject of this entry is one T cell receptor beta chain. These data originate in a study of blood T cell repertoires in COVID-19. As for the study in general: From the United States, Italy and Spain came samples of acute and convalescent COVID-19.

In the original processing: Amplification of reference gene primers provided the estimated nucleated cell counts. Profiling relied on immunoSEQ multiplex PCR, and the TCRdb table lists in-frame clones only, not all of them. The DNA was the basis for D and trimming; V, J and clone size are from that table. The sample consists of 220,000 or so clones, under 90% of them appearing once. Material for sequencing was peripheral blood. This sequence originates from a woman aged 80 or over with acute or convalescent COVID-19.

The CDR3 nucleotides read TGTGCCAGCAGCATAAAAACAGGGGAGAATTCACCCCTCCACTTT. Its translation: CASSIKTGENSPLHF. This sequence joins TRBV2 and TRBJ1-6; 7 nucleotides agree with TRBD1. The germline V gene encodes CDR1 SNHLY and CDR2 FYNNEI. J was trimmed by 7 bases and V by 6 bases; bases with no gene match: 9. The CDR3 length is 15 residues.